This T cell receptor beta chain was recorded in a study of Ad26.COV2.S vaccination and SARS-CoV-2 variants. The study, taken as a whole, reports: CD8+ and CD4+ T cells specific for spike reportedly responded with substantial breadth after vaccination.

Method: immunoSEQ multiplex PCR; TCRdb's copy keeps in-frame clones and lacks some. The sample yields fewer than 800,000 clones, roughly 90% seen once. With regard to this clone: The antigen is undetermined.

As for treatment: approximately 18 received Ad26.COV2.S at low or high dose, single or two shots; roughly 5 received placebo; per-sample allocation not given. At day 63 after the first vaccine or placebo injection, samples were drawn. Vaccine was an Ad26 vector expressing Wuhan-strain SARS-CoV-2 spike. The specimen was peripheral blood, collected in a trial of Ad26.COV2.S vaccine versus placebo. The receptor comes from a person aged 18 to 65 who received the Ad26.COV2.S COVID-19 vaccine or a placebo.

The CDR3 spells CASSYLGSALAGGPYNEQFF. The CDR3 DNA sequence: TGTGCCAGCAGTTACCTCGGGTCCGCACTAGCGGGAGGGCCCTACAATGAGCAGTTCTTC. This chain links TRBV6-2 or TRBV6-3 with TRBJ2-1; 13 positions match TRBD2. This CDR3 comprises 20 residues. Germline loops: CDR1 MNHEY, CDR2 SVGEGT. The trim removed 2 bases at V and 2 bases at J, leaving 12 bases unmatched.